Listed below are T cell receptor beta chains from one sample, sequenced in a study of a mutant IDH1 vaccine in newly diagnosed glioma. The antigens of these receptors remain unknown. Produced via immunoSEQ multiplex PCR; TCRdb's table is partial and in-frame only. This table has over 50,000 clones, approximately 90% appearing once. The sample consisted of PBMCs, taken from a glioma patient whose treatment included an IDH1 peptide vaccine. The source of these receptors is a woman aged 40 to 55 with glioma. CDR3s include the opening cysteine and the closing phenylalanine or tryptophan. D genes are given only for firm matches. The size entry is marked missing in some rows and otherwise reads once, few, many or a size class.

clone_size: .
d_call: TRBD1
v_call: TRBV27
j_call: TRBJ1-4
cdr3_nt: TGTGCCAGCAGTGACCAACAGGGGGGCAATGAAAAACTGTTTTTT
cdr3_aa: CASSDQQGGNEKLFF

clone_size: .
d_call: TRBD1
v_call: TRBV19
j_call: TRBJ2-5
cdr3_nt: TGTGCCAGTAGTCTCCGGACAGGCGCTCAAGAGACCCAGTACTTC
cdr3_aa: CASSLRTGAQETQYF

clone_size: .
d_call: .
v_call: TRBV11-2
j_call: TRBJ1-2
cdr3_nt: TGTGCCAGCAGCGTTGATCGGACACGAGGCTACACCTTC
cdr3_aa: CASSVDRTRGYTF

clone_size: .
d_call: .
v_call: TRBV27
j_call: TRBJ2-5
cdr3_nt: TGTGCCAGCAGCTTGCTGGGACCGCCGTACCAAGAGACCCAGTACTTC
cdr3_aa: CASSLLGPPYQETQYF

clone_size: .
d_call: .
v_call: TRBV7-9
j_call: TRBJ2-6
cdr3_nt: TGTGCCGGGGTCAGGGTAGCTGGGGCCAACGTCCTGACTTTC
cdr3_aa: CAGVRVAGANVLTF

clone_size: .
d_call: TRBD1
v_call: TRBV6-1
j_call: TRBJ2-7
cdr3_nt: TGTGCCAGCAGGGGGACAGTCAGCGGAAGGTACGAGCAGTACTTC
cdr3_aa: CASRGTVSGRYEQYF

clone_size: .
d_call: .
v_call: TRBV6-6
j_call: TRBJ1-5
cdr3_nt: TGTGCCAGCAGTTACTCCGGAAGCAATCAGCCCCAGCATTTT
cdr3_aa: CASSYSGSNQPQHF

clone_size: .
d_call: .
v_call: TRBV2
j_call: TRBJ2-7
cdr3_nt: TGTGCCAGCAGTGAGGGGCTGAACGAGCAGTACTTC
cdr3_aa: CASSEGLNEQYF

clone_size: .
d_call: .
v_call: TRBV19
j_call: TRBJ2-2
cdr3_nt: TGTGCCAGTTCTAGACAGGTGAACACCGGGGAGCTGTTTTTT
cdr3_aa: CASSRQVNTGELFF

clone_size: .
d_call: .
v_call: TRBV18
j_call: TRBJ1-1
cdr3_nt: TGTGCCAGCTCACTGGACACTTCGATAAACACTGAAGCTTTCTTT
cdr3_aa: CASSLDTSINTEAFF

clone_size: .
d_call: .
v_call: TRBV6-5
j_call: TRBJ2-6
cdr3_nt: TGTGCCAGCAGTCTTAGTTACTCTGGGGCCAACGTCCTGACTTTC
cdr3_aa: CASSLSYSGANVLTF

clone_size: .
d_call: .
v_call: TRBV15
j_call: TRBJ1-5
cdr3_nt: TGTGCCACCAACCTGGGGGAGCAGCCCCAGCATTTT
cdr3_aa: CATNLGEQPQHF

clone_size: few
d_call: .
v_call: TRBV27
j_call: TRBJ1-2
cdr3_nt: TGTGCCAGCAGTCCGGGACGAAGCCTATATGGCTACACCTTC
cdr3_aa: CASSPGRSLYGYTF

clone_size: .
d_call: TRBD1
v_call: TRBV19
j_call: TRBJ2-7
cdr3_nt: TGTGCCAGTAGTGAGGGACAGGGGAACTACGAGCAGTACTTC
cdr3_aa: CASSEGQGNYEQYF

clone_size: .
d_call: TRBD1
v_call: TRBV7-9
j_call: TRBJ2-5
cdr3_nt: TGTGCCAGCAGCTTAGGGGACAGTAAGACCCAGTACTTC
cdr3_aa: CASSLGDSKTQYF

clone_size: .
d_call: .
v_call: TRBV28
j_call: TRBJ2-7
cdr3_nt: TGTGCCAGCTTTGACAGGGGAGGGGAGCAGTACTTC
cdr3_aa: CASFDRGGEQYF

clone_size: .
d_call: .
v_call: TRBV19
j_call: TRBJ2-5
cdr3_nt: TGTGCCAGTAGTGACTCGGGCCATAAGGGAGAGACCCAGTACTTC
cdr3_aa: CASSDSGHKGETQYF

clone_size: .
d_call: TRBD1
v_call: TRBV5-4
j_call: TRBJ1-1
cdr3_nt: TGTGCCAGCAGGTCGGCCTACAGGGGGGCGAACACTGAAGCTTTCTTT
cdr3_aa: CASRSAYRGANTEAFF

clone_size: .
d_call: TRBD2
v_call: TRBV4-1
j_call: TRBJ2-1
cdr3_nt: TGCGCCAGCAGCCATGGACTAGCGGGAGGATACAATGAGCAGTTCTTC
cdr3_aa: CASSHGLAGGYNEQFF

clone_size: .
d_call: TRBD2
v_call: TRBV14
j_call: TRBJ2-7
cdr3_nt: TGTGCCAGCAGCCCCCTGGGGCGGGGGGTCTACGAGCAGTACTTC
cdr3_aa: CASSPLGRGVYEQYF

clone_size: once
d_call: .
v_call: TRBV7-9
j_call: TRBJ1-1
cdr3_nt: TGTGCCAGCAGCCCTATGGACAGATCTATGAACACTGAAGCTTTCTTT
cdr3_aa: CASSPMDRSMNTEAFF

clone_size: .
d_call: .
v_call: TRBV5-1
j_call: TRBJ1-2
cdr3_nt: TGCGCCAGCAGCTTGGAGGGAGTTGGCTACACCTTC
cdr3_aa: CASSLEGVGYTF

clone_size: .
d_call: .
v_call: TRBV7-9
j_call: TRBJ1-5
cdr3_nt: TGTGCCAGCAGCTTCTCATGGGACGGTAGCAATCAGCCCCAGCATTTT
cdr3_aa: CASSFSWDGSNQPQHF

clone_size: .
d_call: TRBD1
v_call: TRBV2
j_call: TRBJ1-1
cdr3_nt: TGTGCCAGCAGAGTGACAGGGGTCACTGAAGCTTTCTTT
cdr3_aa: CASRVTGVTEAFF

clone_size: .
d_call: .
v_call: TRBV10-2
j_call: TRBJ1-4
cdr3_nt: TGCGCCAGCAGTGAGTCGCGAGGGCGGGGGGAAGGAGGAAAAAGACTGTTTTTT
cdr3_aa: CASSESRGRGEGGKRLFF

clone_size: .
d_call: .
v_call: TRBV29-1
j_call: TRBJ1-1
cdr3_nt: TGCAGCGCCGAAAGGGGGTTGAACACTGAAGCTTTCTTT
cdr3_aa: CSAERGLNTEAFF

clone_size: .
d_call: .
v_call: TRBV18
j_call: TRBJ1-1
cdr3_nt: TGTGCCAGCTCACCACCGGTGGGGAGAACTGAAGCTTTCTTT
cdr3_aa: CASSPPVGRTEAFF

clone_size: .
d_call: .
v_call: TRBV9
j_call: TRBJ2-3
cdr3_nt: TGTGCCAGCAGCGGCGGGCCCACAGATACGCAGTATTTT
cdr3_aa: CASSGGPTDTQYF

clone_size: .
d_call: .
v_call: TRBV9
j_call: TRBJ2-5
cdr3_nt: TGTGCCAGCAGCCCCACCCTGAACAGGGTCCAAGAGACCCAGTACTTC
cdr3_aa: CASSPTLNRVQETQYF

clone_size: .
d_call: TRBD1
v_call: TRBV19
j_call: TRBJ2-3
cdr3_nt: TGTGCCAGTAGTATAACAGGGGTTGATACGCAGTATTTT
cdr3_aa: CASSITGVDTQYF

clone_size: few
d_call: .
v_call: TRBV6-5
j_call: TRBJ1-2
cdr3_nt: TGTGCCACTGGACAGACCACCCCCGGCCTTTATGGCTACACCTTC
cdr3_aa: CATGQTTPGLYGYTF

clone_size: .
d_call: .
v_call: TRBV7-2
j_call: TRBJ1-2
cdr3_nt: TGTGCCAGCAGCTTAAATGCGTGGGGGGACTATGGCTACACCTTC
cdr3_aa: CASSLNAWGDYGYTF

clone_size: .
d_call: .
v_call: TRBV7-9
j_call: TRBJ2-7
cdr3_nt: TGTGCCAGCAGCTTAGAACAGGGTTACGAGCAGTACTTC
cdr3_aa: CASSLEQGYEQYF

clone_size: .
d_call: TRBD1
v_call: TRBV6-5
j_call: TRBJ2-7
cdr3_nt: TGTGCCAGCAGTTACTCGAGACAGGGACGGCCCTACGAGCAGTACTTC
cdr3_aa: CASSYSRQGRPYEQYF

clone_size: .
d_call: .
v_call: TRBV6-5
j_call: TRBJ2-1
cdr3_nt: TGTGCCAGCAGTCCCATACGACGGGAGTCTGAGCAGTTCTTC
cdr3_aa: CASSPIRRESEQFF

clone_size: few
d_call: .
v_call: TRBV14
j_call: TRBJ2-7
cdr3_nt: TGTGCCAGCAGCCCCTTCGGCTACTACGAGCAGTACTTC
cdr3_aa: CASSPFGYYEQYF

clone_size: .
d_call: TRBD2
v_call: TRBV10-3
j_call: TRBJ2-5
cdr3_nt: TGTGCCATCAGTAGCCGACTAGCGGGCCCCGGTTGGGAGACCCAGTACTTC
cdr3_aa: CAISSRLAGPGWETQYF

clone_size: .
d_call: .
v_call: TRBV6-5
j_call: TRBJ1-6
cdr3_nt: TGTGCCAGCAGAATCCGGGGGGCGAATTCACCCCTCCACTTT
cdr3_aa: CASRIRGANSPLHF

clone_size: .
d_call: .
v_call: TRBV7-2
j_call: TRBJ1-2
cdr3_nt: TGTGCCAGCAGCTTAGTCTGGGGGGACTATGGCTACACCTTC
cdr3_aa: CASSLVWGDYGYTF

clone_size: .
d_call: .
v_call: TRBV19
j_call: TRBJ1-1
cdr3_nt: TGTGCCAGTAGTATCGGGAAATCCCTCCGCTTT
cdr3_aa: CASSIGKSLRF

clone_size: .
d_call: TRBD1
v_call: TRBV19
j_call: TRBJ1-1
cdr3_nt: TGTGCCAGTAGTACGAACAGGGGACGAACTGAAGCTTTCTTT
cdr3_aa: CASSTNRGRTEAFF

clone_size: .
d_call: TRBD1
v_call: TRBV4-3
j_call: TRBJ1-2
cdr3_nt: TGCGCCAGCAGCCTCAACCCCGGACAGGGGGCGGTTGGGGGCTACACCTTC
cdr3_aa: CASSLNPGQGAVGGYTF

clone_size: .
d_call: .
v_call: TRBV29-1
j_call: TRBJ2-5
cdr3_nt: TGCAGCGCCCCGGGACAAAGTGGGTATGGGACCCAGTACTTC
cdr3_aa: CSAPGQSGYGTQYF

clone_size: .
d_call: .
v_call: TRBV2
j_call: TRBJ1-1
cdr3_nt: TGTGCCAGCAGTGAAGAACGGATGGGAGGGGGAACTGAAGCTTTCTTT
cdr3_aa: CASSEERMGGGTEAFF

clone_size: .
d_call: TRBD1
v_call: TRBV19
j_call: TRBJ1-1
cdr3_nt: TGTGCCAGTATAGGATTAAGTACAGGGGGATCAGCTTTCTTT
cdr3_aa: CASIGLSTGGSAFF

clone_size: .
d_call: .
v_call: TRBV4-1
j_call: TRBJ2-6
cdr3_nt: TGCGCCAGCAGCCAAGAAGTTATATCTGGGGCCAACGTCCTGACTTTC
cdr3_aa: CASSQEVISGANVLTF

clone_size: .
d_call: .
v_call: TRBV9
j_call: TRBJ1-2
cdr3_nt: TGTGCCAGCAGCGTAGAGGGGCACAATAACTATGGCTACACCTTC
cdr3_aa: CASSVEGHNNYGYTF

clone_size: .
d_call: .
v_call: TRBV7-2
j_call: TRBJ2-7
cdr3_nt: TGTGCCAGCAGCTCGGGACATGCCTACGAGCAGTACTTC
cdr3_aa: CASSSGHAYEQYF

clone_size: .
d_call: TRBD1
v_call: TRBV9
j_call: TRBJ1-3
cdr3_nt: TGTGCCAGTACGACAGGGGACTCTGGAAACACCATATATTTT
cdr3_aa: CASTTGDSGNTIYF